What follows are 9 T cell receptor beta chains derived from one specimen sequenced in a study of cytotoxic CD8 clonotypes in ibrutinib-treated CLL. The data were produced by immunoSEQ multiplex PCR, yet TCRdb's version contains in-frame clones alone and is incomplete. Altogether 130,000 to 150,000 clones are present, 79% being singletons, with the ten largest covering about 13%. Sequencing was performed on PBMCs, taken after 12 months of ibrutinib treatment. These receptors were collected from a human donor with chronic lymphocytic leukemia.

The rearrangement joins TRBV5-6 to TRBJ2-7, with 9 bases lining up with TRBD2. CDR1 and CDR2 from the germline V gene are SGHDT and YYEEEE. CDR3 length: 16 amino acids. V was pared by 4 bases and J by 6 bases, with 14 bases of the junction left unmatched. The CDR3 sequence: CASSTLGLALSAEQYF. Here the CDR3 DNA reads TGTGCCAGCAGCACGTTGGGACTAGCATTATCCGCCGAGCAGTACTTC.

This rearrangement joins TRBV7-9 to TRBJ2-1, with 11 nucleotides matching TRBD2. This CDR3 is 14 amino acids long. V gave up 6 bases and J gave up 4 bases; unmatched junction bases: 2. Looked up from germline, CDR1 is SEHNR and CDR2 is FQNEAQ (reference sequence). The CDR3 here is CASRTSGRYNEQFF. The CDR3 DNA is TGTGCCAGCAGAACTAGCGGGAGATACAATGAGCAGTTCTTC.

The chain combines TRBV19 with TRBJ1-5; 8 bases match TRBD1. The CDR3 contains 14 residues. The ends lost 9 bases at V and 6 bases at J; junction bases unmatched: 10. Germline CDR1 and CDR2: LNHDA and SQIVND (reference sequence). CDR3 sequence reads: CARTKGQGVQPQHF. In nucleotides, the CDR3 is TGTGCCAGGACGAAAGGACAGGGAGTTCAGCCCCAGCATTTT.

The V gene is TRBV9, the J gene TRBJ2-7; D gene unclear. The length of the CDR3 is 16 residues. The V gene's germline CDR1 is SGDLS and CDR2 YYNGEE. V was shortened by 3 bases and J by 5 bases, with 21 bases between the two germline ends. The CDR3 DNA reads as TGTGCCAGCAGCGGACCGGGCTTCCAAGGCGGCAACGAGCAGTACTTC. It is translated as CASSGPGFQGGNEQYF.

This clone was seen once. The genes are TRBV7-2 and TRBJ1-2; 8 bases line up with TRBD1. Germline V CDR1 and CDR2: SGHTA, FQGNSA. The CDR3 consists of 16 residues. V shed 4 bases and J 5 bases; nucleotides not matched to a gene: 12. This CDR3 is CASSSGTGQAGYGYTF. The CDR3 bases are TGTGCCAGCAGCTCCGGGACAGGCCAAGCGGGGTATGGCTACACCTTC.

This clone was picked up a small number of times. The V call is TRBV4-1, the J call TRBJ2-6, with TRBD1 matching 7 bases. The ends lost 3 bases at V and 0 bases at J; junction bases unmatched: 5. CDR3 size: 17 residues. Germline CDR1 reads MGHRA; CDR2 reads YSYEKL. CDR3 in amino acids: CASSHGTASSGANVLTF. For the CDR3, the DNA is TGCGCCAGCAGCCATGGGACAGCATCCTCTGGGGCCAACGTCCTGACTTTC.

This clone was picked up one time. The chain couples TRBV29-1 to TRBJ2-1; 8 nucleotides agree with TRBD1. Germline V gene data show CDR1 as SQVTM and CDR2 as ANQGSEA. The J segment lost 8 bases and the V segment lost 6 bases, leaving 12 bases of the junction unmatched. This CDR3 is built from 14 residues. In DNA form, the CDR3 reads TGCAGCGTCCCCGGGACAGGCTTTCTCCATGAGCAGTTCTTC. Translated: CSVPGTGFLHEQFF.

In its sample, this clone was seen once. The chain links TRBV7-3 to TRBJ2-7, with 9 nucleotides matching TRBD2. Germline-derived CDR1 and CDR2 are SGHTA and FQGTGA. V lost 5 bases to trimming and J lost 3 bases; unmatched junction nucleotides: 8. The CDR3 runs 15 residues. CDR3 residues: CASSLLAGNGYEQYF. CDR3 bases: TGTGCCAGCAGCCTCCTAGCGGGAAATGGCTACGAGCAGTACTTC.

The chain joins TRBV29-1 to TRBJ2-2, with D unresolved. Germline CDR1 and CDR2: SQVTM and ANQGSEA. V was cut by 6 bases and J by 1 base, with 6 bases left in between. The CDR3 consists of 12 residues. The CDR3 sequence: CSVTKNTGELFF. CDR3 coding DNA: TGCAGCGTAACTAAGAACACCGGGGAGCTGTTTTTT.